This paragraph covers one T cell receptor (beta chain) sequence. Antigen unknown. The sample belongs to a study of T-cell memory formation after mild COVID-19. Points from the study as a whole: That cross-reactive memory joined was suggested by some responding clones appearing in pre-infection memory. Contracting clones from day 15 to 85 showed balanced CD4/CD8; later expanders favored CD4+. Mostly located in CM and EM were contracting CD4+ clones, with contracting CD8+ clones located in EMRA.

After 5'RACE with constant-segment primers, TCR alpha and TCR beta cDNA libraries carrying sample barcodes and UMIs were obtained. TCRdb used MiXCR to reprocess the 5' RACE reads, holding one entry per CDR3 protein. Of about 400,000 distinct CDR3 sequences listed, less than 25% are singletons. The ends were cut back, 3 bases at V and 6 bases at J, with 12 bases in the middle. This CDR3 comprises 13 residues. Germline CDR1 reads KGHSH; CDR2 reads LQKENI. This TCR came from an adult woman who had mild COVID-19 (a few samples of this study predate the infection). Cell type and time point are not known. Sequenced sample: PBMCs or a T cell subset sorted from them (not recorded which). The V and J genes are TRBV18 and TRBJ2-7; D is uncertain. CDR3 sequence: CASSPGSTAEQYF. In DNA form, the CDR3 reads TGTGCCAGCTCACCTGGAAGCACTGCCGAGCAGTACTTC.